These 14 T cell receptor beta chains came from one sample sequenced in a study of blood T cells in healthy people across ages (dated by TCRdb to about 2015). Receptor amplification or capture employed 5' RACE. A second PCR of roughly 7 to 11 cycles was run with a J-beta primer mix and a sample-barcoded 5' primer. The public sequencing data were trimmed at Q25 with fastp and processed into clonotypes with MiXCR by TCRdb, which kept only in-frame beta chains. Identical CDR3 proteins give one entry, which carries the most common genes and DNA. In this sample the table shows 1.8 million or so distinct CDR3 sequences, 39% of which occur a single time. 20% to 25% of the sample is in the top ten clones. Sequencing was carried out using blood. The source is a human donor in good health.

This clonotype was counted a few times. This chain connects TRBV6-1 to TRBJ2-1; 10 nucleotides line up with TRBD2. CDR1 and CDR2 from the germline V gene are MNHNS and SASEGT. V gave up 7 bases and J gave up 14 bases; unmatched junction bases: 17. The CDR3 length is 15 residues. The CDR3 DNA reads as TGTGCCAGCACGGGCTCGGGACTAGCGAGTTTATCAGAGTTCTTC. Translation gives CASTGSGLASLSEFF.

V and J are TRBV29-1 and TRBJ2-1, with 8 bases that match TRBD2. V shed 0 bases and J 5 bases; nucleotides not matched to a gene: 9. Germline V gene lookup returns CDR1 SQVTM and CDR2 ANQGSEA. The CDR3 consists of 16 residues. The CDR3 sequence is CSVEDRLAHTNNEQFF. As DNA, the CDR3 is TGCAGCGTTGAAGATCGACTAGCGCACACAAACAATGAGCAGTTCTTC.

The rearrangement links TRBV28 to TRBJ1-2; no definite D call. CDR1 is MDHEN, CDR2 SYDVKM, per germline. V lost 6 bases and J 6 bases, leaving 11 bases between the germline ends. CDR3 size: 12 residues. The CDR3 nucleotides read TGTGCCAGCAGCCAAATATTTGATGGCTACACCTTC. Its protein is CASSQIFDGYTF.

There are a few counts of this clonotype. This chain connects TRBV20-1 to TRBJ1-6; maybe TRBD1 (5 bases). V was trimmed by 4 bases and J by 7 bases, leaving 17 bases between them. The CDR3 is 15 residues long. Germline CDR1 is DFQATT and CDR2 is SNEGSKA (reference sequence). CDR3 sequence (DNA): TGCAGTGCTAACCAACCACTTGAGGGGAATTCACCCCTCCACTTT. Translated, it gives CSANQPLEGNSPLHF.

The chain has TRBV5-1 and TRBJ2-5; 7 bases agree with TRBD1. The J call is uncertain, as TRBJ2-7 better fits the DNA end. Germline V lookup: CDR1 SGHRS, CDR2 YFSETQ. This CDR3 is built from 15 residues. The CDR3 protein is CASSKGQPSLYEQYF. The CDR3 bases are TGCGCCAGCAGTAAGGGACAGCCGTCCCTATACGAGCAGTACTTC.

V is TRBV2 and J is TRBJ2-1, with D tentatively TRBD1 (6 bases). Germline-derived CDR1 and CDR2 are SNHLY and FYNNEI. V shed 7 bases and J shed 14 bases, with 18 bases lying between them. The CDR3 runs to 12 residues. DNA of the CDR3: TGTGCCAGCACTAAGGACAGTTATCCTGAGTTCTTC. It codes for CASTKDSYPEFF.

V gene TRBV29-1 combines with J gene TRBJ1-5; D is perhaps TRBD1 (6 bases). Trimming took 7 bases from V and 7 from J, leaving 17 bases between them. Germline V gives CDR1 SQVTM, CDR2 ANQGSEA. The CDR3 is 13 amino acids. CDR3 protein: CSGSGGVGQPQHF. As DNA, the CDR3 is TGCAGCGGCTCGGGGGGCGTCGGACAGCCCCAGCATTTT.

This clonotype was found a few times. The chain combines TRBV4-1 with TRBJ1-1; D perhaps matches TRBD1 (6 bases). The CDR3 covers 15 residues. CDR1 is MGHRA, CDR2 YSYEKL, per germline. Deletions cut 1 base from V and 7 bases from J, with 16 bases between. The CDR3 loop reads CASSQGQGGTSEAFF. As DNA, the CDR3 is TGCGCCAGCAGCCAAGGACAAGGGGGAACTAGTGAAGCTTTCTTT.

V and J are TRBV7-9 and TRBJ1-1, with D unresolved. The V and J ends lost 1 base and 10 bases respectively, with 7 bases between them. The CDR3 has 11 amino acids. The germline CDR1 and CDR2 sequences are SEHNR and FQNEAQ (reference sequence). The CDR3 DNA reads TGTGCCAGCAGCTTAGGGGAAGTAGCTTTCTTT. It specifies CASSLGEVAFF.

For the CDR3, the DNA is TGCAGTGCTAGTAAACGACAGGGGCCGACAGATACGCAGTATTTT. This codes for CSASKRQGPTDTQYF. The rearrangement uses TRBV20-1 and TRBJ2-3; 8 positions agree with TRBD1. The length of the CDR3 is 15 residues. The germline V gene encodes CDR1 DFQATT and CDR2 SNEGSKA (reference sequence). V was pared by 3 bases and J by 3 bases, with 8 bases of the junction left unmatched.

V usage is TRBV20-1 and J usage is TRBJ2-3, with D hard to call. The CDR3 totals 13 residues. The V end was cut by 0 bases, the J end by 4 bases, with 8 bases between. CDR1 DFQATT and CDR2 SNEGSKA come from the germline V gene (reference sequence). The CDR3 nucleotides read TGCAGTGCTAGAGAAAAGCCCCCAGATACGCAGTATTTT. It encodes CSAREKPPDTQYF.

This clonotype was recorded a few times. This sequence joins TRBV5-1 and TRBJ1-1; D not certain. CDR1 is SGHRS and CDR2 is YFSETQ in the germline V gene. The CDR3 is 12 residues long. V lost 4 bases, J lost 6 bases, and 10 bases lay in between. For the CDR3, the DNA is TGCGCCAGCAGCCCGCCCAGCCCTGAAGCTTTCTTT. Its translation: CASSPPSPEAFF.

In this sample, this clonotype turned up a few times. The V gene is TRBV7-2, the J gene TRBJ1-2; D is perhaps TRBD1 (5 bases). In germline, CDR1 is SGHTA, CDR2 FQGNSA. The V end lost 1 base, the J end lost 6 bases, and 12 bases lay between the germline ends. The CDR3 contains 14 residues. The CDR3 region is CASSLVGRVDGYTF. Written as DNA, the CDR3 is TGTGCCAGCAGCTTAGTAGGCAGGGTGGATGGCTACACCTTC.

The genes are TRBV11-2 and TRBJ2-5; 11 bases agree with TRBD2. V dropped 1 base and J dropped 1; count of bases not matched to a gene: 8. The CDR3 contains 18 residues. The germline V gene encodes CDR1 SGHAT and CDR2 FQNNGV. The DNA of the CDR3 is TGTGCCAGCAGCTTAGGATCTTTAGCGGGGGGGCCCCAAGAGACCCAGTACTTC. Its translation is CASSLGSLAGGPQETQYF. Variable domain in full (rest from reference TRBV11-2 and TRBJ2-5): EAGVAQSPRYKIIEKRQSVAFWCNPISGHATLYWYQQILGQGPKLLIQFQNNGVVDDSQLPKDRFSAERLKGVDSTLKIQPAKLEDSAVYLCASSLGSLAGGPQETQYFGPGTRLLVL.